This T cell receptor beta chain was identified during a study of neurological immune-mediated disorders. Study conclusions and caveats: None of the CDR3 amino acid sequences found in expanded clones was shared across subjects. This suggests that the TCR-beta repertoires were private in all groups. HTLV-1-associated myelopathy led in TCR clonal expansion, while multiple sclerosis ranked lowest, below healthy controls.

The V gene's germline CDR1 is SGHVS and CDR2 FQNEAQ. Between the trimmed V and J ends, which lost 1 base and 6 bases, there was a span of 10 bases. This CDR3 comprises 13 residues. Synthesis of cDNA used 5'RACE (with 10-nucleotide random UMIs). Each CDR3 protein gets one entry after TCRdb re-called the 5' RACE reads with MiXCR. The sample contains over 25,000 distinct CDR3 sequences, about an eighth of which appear only once. For the unsorted libraries, 2 million PBMCs stored at -80 C served as input. This clonotype occurred many times. What it binds is not known. This TCR derives from a woman aged 55-70 years in good health. The chain couples TRBV7-8 to TRBJ2-7; D may match TRBD1 or TRBD2 (5 bases each). Sequences were obtained from PBMCs. CDR3: CASSLERGSEQYF. The CDR3 nucleotides are TGTGCCAGCAGCTTAGAGAGGGGAAGCGAGCAGTACTTC.